The next 19 T cell receptor beta chains were all read from a single sample in a study of cytomegalovirus exposure and HLA in healthy donors. In the PCR, 60 Vbeta and 13 Jbeta primers were used. Libraries were prepared by immunoSEQ multiplex PCR; TCRdb keeps only in-frame clonotypes and omits some of them. The repertoire holds roughly 120,000 clones, approximately 69% seen once, with around 6.6% in the top ten. The sequencing input was PBMCs. The receptors derive from a man aged 40-49 years in good health and CMV-seropositive.

This clone was detected a few times. The chain links TRBV27 to TRBJ1-2; TRBD1 matches 9 bases. The germline V gene encodes CDR1 MNHEY and CDR2 SMNVEV (reference sequence). This CDR3 is built from 17 residues. The trim removed 0 bases at V and 1 base at J, leaving 6 bases unmatched. The CDR3 nucleotides read TGTGCCAGCAGTTTATCGGGTTTGGGACAGGGTAACTATGGCTACACCTTC. As protein: CASSLSGLGQGNYGYTF.

V gene TRBV7-8 combines with J gene TRBJ2-7; D gene unclear. Trimming removed 3 bases at V and 2 bases at J, with 14 bases between. The CDR3 length is 15 residues. Per the germline V gene, CDR1 is SGHVS and CDR2 is FQNEAQ. The chain's CDR3 is CASSFLGGSPYEQYF. CDR3 DNA: TGTGCCAGCAGCTTCCTAGGCGGCTCTCCCTACGAGCAGTACTTC. The full variable domain, its missing parts supplied by reference TRBV7-8 and TRBJ2-7, is GAGVSQSPRYKVAKRGQDVALRCDPISGHVSLFWYQQALGQGPEFLTYFQNEAQLDKSGLPSDRFFAERPEGSVSTLKIQRTQQEDSAVYLCASSFLGGSPYEQYFGPGTRLTVT.

This clone was counted once. J is TRBJ2-6 and V is TRBV15; tentative D call: TRBD1 (6 bases). Germline lookup yields CDR1 LNHNV and CDR2 YYDKDF (reference sequence). The CDR3 is made up of 18 amino acids. Trimming removed 0 bases from V and 2 bases from J, with 14 bases in between. The CDR3 loop is CATSREIFGGAGANVLTF. The CDR3 nucleotides read TGTGCCACCAGCAGAGAGATCTTTGGGGGCGCTGGGGCCAACGTCCTGACTTTC.

The rearrangement joins TRBV10-1 to TRBJ2-7, with TRBD2 identical over 8 bases. The V and J ends lost 2 bases and 1 base, in that order; junction bases with no gene match: 10. This CDR3 spans 17 amino acids. Germline CDR1 reads WNHNN; CDR2 reads SYGVQD (reference sequence). The CDR3: CASSEERAGLGSYEQYF. The DNA of the CDR3 is TGCGCCAGCAGTGAGGAACGCGCGGGACTAGGGTCCTACGAGCAGTACTTC.

This clone was picked up one time. This sequence joins TRBV29-1 and TRBJ2-7; 8 bases are a match to TRBD2. Germline V gene data show CDR1 as SQVTM and CDR2 as ANQGSEA. V lost 4 bases, J lost 4 bases, and 12 bases stayed unmatched. The CDR3 consists of 15 residues. The CDR3 loop reads CSVAQVGTRLYEQYF. CDR3 sequence (DNA): TGCAGCGTTGCCCAAGTGGGGACTAGGCTGTACGAGCAGTACTTC.

This chain joins TRBV5-5 and TRBJ2-5; perhaps TRBD1 as D (5 bases). V was trimmed by 0 bases and J by 3 bases, leaving 18 bases between them. CDR3 length: 17 residues. From germline, CDR1 is SGHKS and CDR2 YYEKEE (reference sequence). The CDR3 is CASSLAVRAIVEETQYF. The DNA for the CDR3 is TGTGCCAGCAGCTTGGCGGTCAGGGCGATAGTTGAAGAGACCCAGTACTTC.

This chain uses TRBV7-9 with TRBJ2-1; the match to TRBD2 covers 14 bases. Germline V gene data show CDR1 as SEHNR and CDR2 as FQNEAQ (reference sequence). V trimming: 6 bases; J trimming: 7 bases; junction bases outside the gene matches: 5. The CDR3 has 15 amino acids. CDR3 in amino acids: CASRWTSGRSNEQFF. The CDR3 nucleotides are TGTGCCAGCAGATGGACTAGCGGGAGGTCGAATGAGCAGTTCTTC. The full variable domain, with the rest looked up from reference TRBV7-9 and TRBJ2-1, is DTGVSQNPRHKITKRGQNVTFRCDPISEHNRLYWYRQTLGQGPEFLTYFQNEAQLEKSRLLSDRFSAERPKGSFSTLEIQRTEQGDSAMYLCASRWTSGRSNEQFFGPGTRLTVL.

This clone was picked up one time. The chain carries TRBV28 and TRBJ1-5; D unclear. Germline CDR1 is MDHEN and CDR2 is SYDVKM. The CDR3 runs to 12 residues. In DNA form, the CDR3 reads TGTGCTGGATCTCAGGTGGATCAGCCCCAGCATTTT. It codes for CAGSQVDQPQHF.

This clone was detected a few times. The chain carries TRBV7-9 and TRBJ1-2; a weak D match, TRBD1 (6 bases). V gave up 5 bases and J gave up 6 bases, with 16 bases separating them. Per germline, CDR1 SEHNR and CDR2 FQNEAQ (reference sequence). This CDR3 contains 14 residues. CDR3 nucleotides: TGTGCCAGCAGCCAAGCCGGGACAATGGATGGCTACACCTTC. This translates into CASSQAGTMDGYTF. Based on the CDR3 plus reference TRBV7-9 and TRBJ1-2, the full variable domain is DTGVSQNPRHKITKRGQNVTFRCDPISEHNRLYWYRQTLGQGPEFLTYFQNEAQLEKSRLLSDRFSAERPKGSFSTLEIQRTEQGDSAMYLCASSQAGTMDGYTFGSGTRLTVV.

The V call is TRBV27, the J call TRBJ2-3, with TRBD2 as a possible D gene (5 bases). The CDR3 has 13 residues. CDR1 and CDR2 from the germline V gene are MNHEY and SMNVEV (reference sequence). V was clipped by 6 bases and J by 1 base, with 8 bases between them. CDR3 in DNA: TGTGCCAGCAGCCCACTAGGCACAGATACGCAGTATTTT. It encodes CASSPLGTDTQYF.

This clone was found a few times. The V gene is TRBV11-2, the J gene TRBJ2-2; D might be TRBD1 (8 bases). This CDR3 contains 15 residues. Germline CDR1 reads SGHAT; CDR2 reads FQNNGV. Trimming left V 3 bases short and J 5 bases short, with 13 bases between. CDR3 sequence: CASSFGQGGTGELFF. The CDR3 DNA reads TGTGCCAGCAGCTTTGGACAGGGAGGGACCGGGGAGCTGTTTTTT.

V gene TRBV5-6 combines with J gene TRBJ1-6; 8 nucleotides line up with TRBD1. V gave up 1 base and J gave up 7 bases; unmatched junction bases: 1. The CDR3 loop spans 14 amino acids. Germline loops: CDR1 SGHDT, CDR2 YYEEEE. In nucleotides, the CDR3 is TGTGCCAGCAGCTTGTGGGACAGGAATTCACCCCTCCACTTT. Amino acid sequence: CASSLWDRNSPLHF.

The chain recombines TRBV5-1 with TRBJ1-1; D call uncertain. The CDR3 has 13 amino acids. The germline V gene has CDR1 SGHRS and CDR2 YFSETQ. V lost 7 bases and J lost 5, with 15 bases in between. The CDR3 reads CASGKNRLTEAFF. In nucleotides, the CDR3 is TGCGCCAGCGGTAAAAACAGATTAACTGAAGCTTTCTTT. Filled out from reference TRBV5-1 and TRBJ1-1, the complete variable domain reads KAGVTQTPRYLIKTRGQQVTLSCSPISGHRSVSWYQQTPGQGLQFLFEYFSETQRNKGNFPGRFSGRQFSNSRSEMNVSTLELGDSALYLCASGKNRLTEAFFGQGTRLTVV.

The chain couples TRBV6-1 to TRBJ2-3; D is possibly TRBD1 (7 bases). Trimming cost V 5 bases and J 1 base, with 13 bases left between them. This CDR3 comprises 15 residues. CDR1 and CDR2 (germline): MNHNS, SASEGT. CDR3 region: CASSLRGTGTDTQYF. The CDR3 DNA sequence: TGTGCCAGCAGTTTACGCGGGACAGGCACAGATACGCAGTATTTT.

V is TRBV5-1 and J is TRBJ1-5; 7 nucleotides align to TRBD1. The CDR3 contains 15 residues. J lost 1 base, V lost 4 bases, and 5 bases had no gene match. In germline, CDR1 is SGHRS, CDR2 YFSETQ. The CDR3, as DNA: TGCGCCAGCAGCCTTACAGGGGACAGCAATCAGCCCCAGCATTTT. Encoded protein: CASSLTGDSNQPQHF.

The V gene is TRBV2, the J gene TRBJ2-4, with 9 bases aligning to TRBD1. Germline loops: CDR1 SNHLY, CDR2 FYNNEI. CDR3 length: 15 amino acids. Losses at the gene ends were 6 bases for V and 0 bases for J; bases not matched to a gene: 3. The CDR3 protein is CASSVDRGAKNIQYF. The CDR3 bases are TGTGCCAGCAGCGTGGACAGGGGAGCCAAAAACATTCAGTACTTC. The complete variable domain, with remaining parts taken from reference TRBV2 and TRBJ2-4, reads EPEVTQTPSHQVTQMGQEVILRCVPISNHLYFYWYRQILGQKVEFLVSFYNNEISEKSEIFDDQFSVERPDGSNFTLKIRSTKLEDSAMYFCASSVDRGAKNIQYFGAGTRLSVL.

J is TRBJ1-2 and V is TRBV2; TRBD1 matches 7 bases. V was clipped by 6 bases and J by 8 bases; unmatched bases: 9. This CDR3 region has 13 residues. Germline CDR1 and CDR2: SNHLY and FYNNEI. The CDR3 region is CASRRTGPKGYTF. The CDR3 coding sequence is TGTGCCAGCAGAAGGACAGGACCGAAGGGCTACACCTTC.

The V gene is TRBV6-5, the J gene TRBJ2-7, with a tentative D call TRBD2 (6 bases). Per the germline V gene, CDR1 is MNHEY and CDR2 is SVGAGI. This CDR3 comprises 15 residues. V was shortened by 2 bases and J by 4 bases, with 15 bases between the two germline ends. The CDR3 loop reads CASSYGTSLGYEQYF. CDR3 sequence (DNA): TGTGCCAGCAGTTACGGGACTTCGCTAGGGTACGAGCAGTACTTC.

The chain is built from TRBV7-2 and TRBJ2-5; 9 nucleotides match TRBD1. This CDR3 region has 17 residues. The germline gives CDR1 SGHTA, CDR2 FQGNSA. The V segment lost 4 bases and the J segment 1 base; nucleotides outside the gene matches: 10. The CDR3 DNA reads as TGTGCCAGCAGCTCCCCAGGGGGACAGGGTCTCCAAGAGACCCAGTACTTC. Protein: CASSSPGGQGLQETQYF.